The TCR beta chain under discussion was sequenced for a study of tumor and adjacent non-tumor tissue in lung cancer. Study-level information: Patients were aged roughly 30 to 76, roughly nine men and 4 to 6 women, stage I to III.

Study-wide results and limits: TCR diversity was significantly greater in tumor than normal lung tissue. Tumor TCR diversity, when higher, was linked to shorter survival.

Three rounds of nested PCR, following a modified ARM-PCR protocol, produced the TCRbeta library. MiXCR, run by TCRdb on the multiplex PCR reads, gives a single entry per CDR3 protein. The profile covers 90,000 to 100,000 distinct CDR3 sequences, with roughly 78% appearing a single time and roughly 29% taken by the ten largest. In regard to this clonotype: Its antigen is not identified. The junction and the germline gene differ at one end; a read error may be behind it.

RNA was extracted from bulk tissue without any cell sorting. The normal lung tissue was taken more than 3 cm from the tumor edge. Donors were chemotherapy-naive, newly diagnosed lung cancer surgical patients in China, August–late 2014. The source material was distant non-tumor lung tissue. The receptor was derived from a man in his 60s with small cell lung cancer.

For the CDR3, the DNA is TGTACCAGCAATCAGCGGAAGGAGTGGGATACGCAGTATTTT. Its translation is CTSNQRKEWDTQYF. The chain uses TRBV11-3 and TRBJ2-3, with a weak D call TRBD2 (5 bases). The CDR3 extends over 14 amino acids. The V gene's germline CDR1 is SGHNT and CDR2 YENEEA.